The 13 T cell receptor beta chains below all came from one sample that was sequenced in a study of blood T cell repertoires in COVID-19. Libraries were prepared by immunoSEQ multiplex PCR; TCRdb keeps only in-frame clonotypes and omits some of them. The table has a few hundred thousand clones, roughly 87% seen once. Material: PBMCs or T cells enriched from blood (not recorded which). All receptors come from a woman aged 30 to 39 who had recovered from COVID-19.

CDR3 DNA: TGTGCCAGCAGCCCGGGACAGGGGGACACTGAAGCTTTCTTT. Its protein is CASSPGQGDTEAFF. This chain links TRBV28 with TRBJ1-1; 11 bases line up with TRBD1. CDR1 and CDR2 (germline): MDHEN, SYDVKM. The ends lost 6 bases at V and 3 bases at J; junction bases unmatched: 3. The CDR3 is 14 residues long.

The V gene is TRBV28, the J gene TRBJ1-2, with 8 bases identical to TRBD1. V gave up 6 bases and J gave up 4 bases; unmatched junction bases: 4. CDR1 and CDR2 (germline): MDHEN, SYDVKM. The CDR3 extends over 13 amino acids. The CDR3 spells CASRPGQGYGYTF. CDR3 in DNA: TGTGCCAGCAGACCCGGACAGGGCTATGGCTACACCTTC.

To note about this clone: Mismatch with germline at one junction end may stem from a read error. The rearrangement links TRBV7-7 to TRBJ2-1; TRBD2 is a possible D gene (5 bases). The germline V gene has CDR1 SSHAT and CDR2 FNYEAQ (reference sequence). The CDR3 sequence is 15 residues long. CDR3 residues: CASSLAFGVVDEQFF. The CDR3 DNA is TGTGCTAGCAGCTTAGCTTTCGGGGTAGTGGATGAGCAGTTCTTC.

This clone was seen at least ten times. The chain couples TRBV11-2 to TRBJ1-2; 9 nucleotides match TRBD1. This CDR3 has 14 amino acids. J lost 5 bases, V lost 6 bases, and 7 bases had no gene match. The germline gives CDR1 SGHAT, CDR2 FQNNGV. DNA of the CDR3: TGTGCCAGCAGATCCGTGACAGGGGGATATGGCTACACCTTC. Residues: CASRSVTGGYGYTF. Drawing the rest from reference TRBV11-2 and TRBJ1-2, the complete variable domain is EAGVAQSPRYKIIEKRQSVAFWCNPISGHATLYWYQQILGQGPKLLIQFQNNGVVDDSQLPKDRFSAERLKGVDSTLKIQPAKLEDSAVYLCASRSVTGGYGYTFGSGTRLTVV.

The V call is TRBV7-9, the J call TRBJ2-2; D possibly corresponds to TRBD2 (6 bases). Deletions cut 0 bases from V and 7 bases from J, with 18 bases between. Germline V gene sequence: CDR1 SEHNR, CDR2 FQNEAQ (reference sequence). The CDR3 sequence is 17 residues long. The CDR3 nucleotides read TGTGCCAGCAGCTTAGCATTTCGGGGGAAAGTGAACGGGGAGCTGTTTTTT. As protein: CASSLAFRGKVNGELFF.

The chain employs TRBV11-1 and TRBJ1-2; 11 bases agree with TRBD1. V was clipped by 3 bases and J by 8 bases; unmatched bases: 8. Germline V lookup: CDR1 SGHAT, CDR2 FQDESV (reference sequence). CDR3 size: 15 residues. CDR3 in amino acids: CASSLRTGGAEGYTF. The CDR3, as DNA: TGTGCCAGCAGCTTGCGGACAGGGGGCGCCGAAGGCTACACCTTC. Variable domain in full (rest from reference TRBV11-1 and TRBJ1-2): EAEVAQSPRYKITEKSQAVAFWCDPISGHATLYWYRQILGQGPELLVQFQDESVVDDSQLPKDRFSAERLKGVDSTLKIQPAELGDSAMYLCASSLRTGGAEGYTFGSGTRLTVV.

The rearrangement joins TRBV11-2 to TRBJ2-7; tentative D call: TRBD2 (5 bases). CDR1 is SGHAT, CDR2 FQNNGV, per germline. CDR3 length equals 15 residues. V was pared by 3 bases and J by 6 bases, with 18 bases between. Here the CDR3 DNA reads TGTGCCAGCAGCTTGGAGTTGGCGGGTCGGGGCGAGCAGTACTTC. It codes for CASSLELAGRGEQYF.

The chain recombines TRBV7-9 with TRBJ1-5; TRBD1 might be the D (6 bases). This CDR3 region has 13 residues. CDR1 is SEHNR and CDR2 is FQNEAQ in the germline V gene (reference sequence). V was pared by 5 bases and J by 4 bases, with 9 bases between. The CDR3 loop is CASSTGQNQPQHF. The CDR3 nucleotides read TGTGCCAGCAGCACAGGACAGAATCAGCCCCAGCATTTT.

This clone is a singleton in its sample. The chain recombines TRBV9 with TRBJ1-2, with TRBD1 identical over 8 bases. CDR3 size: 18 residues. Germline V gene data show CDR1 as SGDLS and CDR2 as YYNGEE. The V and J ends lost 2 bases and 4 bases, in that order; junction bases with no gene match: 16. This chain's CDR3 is CASSVSGSRGLLVYGYTF. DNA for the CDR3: TGTGCCAGCAGCGTTTCCGGGAGCAGGGGGCTTCTGGTCTATGGCTACACCTTC.

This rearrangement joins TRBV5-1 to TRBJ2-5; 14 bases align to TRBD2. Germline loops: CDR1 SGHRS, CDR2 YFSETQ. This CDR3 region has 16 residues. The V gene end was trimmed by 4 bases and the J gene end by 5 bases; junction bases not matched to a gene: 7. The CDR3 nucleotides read TGCGCCAGCAGCCCCGGACTAGCGGGGGGTCGGGAGACCCAGTACTTC. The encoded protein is CASSPGLAGGRETQYF.

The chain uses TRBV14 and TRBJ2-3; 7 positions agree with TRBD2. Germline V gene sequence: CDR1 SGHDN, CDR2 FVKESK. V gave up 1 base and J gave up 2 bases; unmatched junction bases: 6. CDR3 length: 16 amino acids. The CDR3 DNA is TGTGCCAGCAGCCAAGTTGGGAGGGCCTACACAGATACGCAGTATTTT. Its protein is CASSQVGRAYTDTQYF.

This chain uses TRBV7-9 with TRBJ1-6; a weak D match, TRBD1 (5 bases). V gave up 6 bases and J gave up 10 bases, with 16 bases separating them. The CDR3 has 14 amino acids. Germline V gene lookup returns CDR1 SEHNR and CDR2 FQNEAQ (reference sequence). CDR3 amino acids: CASRPPWGVSPLHF. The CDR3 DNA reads TGTGCCAGCAGGCCACCCTGGGGGGTCTCACCCCTCCACTTT. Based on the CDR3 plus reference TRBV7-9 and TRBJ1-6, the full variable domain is DTGVSQNPRHKITKRGQNVTFRCDPISEHNRLYWYRQTLGQGPEFLTYFQNEAQLEKSRLLSDRFSAERPKGSFSTLEIQRTEQGDSAMYLCASRPPWGVSPLHFGNGTRLTVT.

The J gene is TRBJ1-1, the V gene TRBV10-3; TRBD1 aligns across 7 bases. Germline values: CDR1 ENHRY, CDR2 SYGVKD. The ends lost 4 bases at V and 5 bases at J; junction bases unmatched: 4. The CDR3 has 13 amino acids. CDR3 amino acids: CAISGTGVTEAFF. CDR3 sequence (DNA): TGTGCCATCAGTGGTACAGGGGTGACTGAAGCTTTCTTT.